The next 32 T cell receptor beta chains were all read from a single sample in a study of cytomegalovirus exposure and HLA in healthy donors. The data were produced by immunoSEQ multiplex PCR, yet TCRdb's version contains in-frame clones alone and is incomplete. The sample contains tens of thousands of clones, over 90% of which appear only once. The specimen was PBMCs. The receptors derive from a woman between 18 and 29 years old in good health and CMV-seropositive.

The CDR3 protein is CASSFRGGGGHEQFF. The CDR3 DNA is TGCGCCAGCAGCTTTCGGGGCGGAGGGGGCCATGAGCAGTTCTTC. The chain has TRBV5-1 and TRBJ2-1, with a tentative D call TRBD1 (7 bases). Per germline, CDR1 SGHRS and CDR2 YFSETQ. The V and J ends lost 2 bases and 8 bases respectively, with 17 bases between them. CDR3 length: 15 amino acids.

Only one count was recorded for this clone. The chain carries TRBV28 and TRBJ2-3; D possibly corresponds to TRBD1 (5 bases). The CDR3 spans 16 residues. Germline lookup yields CDR1 MDHEN and CDR2 SYDVKM. Between the trimmed V and J ends, which lost 6 bases and 1 base, there was a span of 17 bases. The DNA of the CDR3 is TGTGCCAGCAGAACCGCGACAGAGAGCCGCACAGATACGCAGTATTTT. It yields the protein CASRTATESRTDTQYF.

This sequence joins TRBV5-8 and TRBJ2-3, with D possibly TRBD2 on 6 matching bases. Germline V gene sequence: CDR1 SGHTS, CDR2 YDEGEE. V was cut by 3 bases and J by 2 bases, with 10 bases left in between. CDR3 length: 14 residues. The CDR3 DNA reads TGTGCCAGCAGCTCGACTAGTTTCACAGATACGCAGTATTTT. It specifies CASSSTSFTDTQYF.

The chain recombines TRBV5-6 with TRBJ1-2; D might be TRBD1 (5 bases). Germline V CDR1 and CDR2: SGHDT, YYEEEE. Trimming took 0 bases from V and 3 from J, leaving 6 bases between them. The CDR3 is made up of 13 amino acids. CDR3 in amino acids: CASSLVRDYGYTF. In DNA, the CDR3 is TGTGCCAGCAGCTTGGTCAGGGACTATGGCTACACCTTC. The entire variable domain, with the rest obtained from reference TRBV5-6 and TRBJ1-2, is as follows: DAGVTQSPTHLIKTRGQQVTLRCSPKSGHDTVSWYQQALGQGPQFIFQYYEEEERQRGNFPDRFSGHQFPNYSSELNVNALLLGDSALYLCASSLVRDYGYTFGSGTRLTVV.

The chain carries TRBV5-4 and TRBJ2-3, with TRBD2 matching 7 bases. Germline CDR1 SGHNT, CDR2 YYREEE (reference sequence). This CDR3 spans 14 amino acids. After removal of 1 base from V and 3 bases from J, the junction contained 2 bases not matched to a gene. CDR3 nucleotide sequence: TGTGCCAGCAGCTTGTGGGGGGGGACAGATACGCAGTATTTT. Translation: CASSLWGGTDTQYF.

This rearrangement joins TRBV5-4 to TRBJ1-1; D gene ambiguous. With 1 base removed from V and 2 bases from J, the gap between germline ends came to 3 bases. Germline values: CDR1 SGHNT, CDR2 YYREEE (reference sequence). The CDR3 totals 12 residues. DNA for the CDR3: TGTGCCAGCAGCTTGTTAAACACTGAAGCTTTCTTT. Its protein product is CASSLLNTEAFF.

This clone was detected once. This chain links TRBV5-1 with TRBJ1-1; 7 bases map to TRBD1. CDR1 and CDR2 (germline): SGHRS, YFSETQ. V lost 3 bases, J lost 0 bases, and 2 bases stayed unmatched. CDR3 length: 14 amino acids. CDR3 amino acids: CASSSDRMNTEAFF. CDR3 DNA sequence: TGCGCCAGCAGCTCGGACAGGATGAACACTGAAGCTTTCTTT.

The gene calls are TRBV4-2 and TRBJ2-7; 8 bases agree with TRBD2. This CDR3 has 18 amino acids. Looked up from germline, CDR1 is LGHNA and CDR2 is YNFKEQ. The ends lost 0 bases at V and 4 bases at J; junction bases unmatched: 14. Here the CDR3 reads CASSQDLRIAGNQYEQYF. CDR3 bases: TGTGCCAGCAGCCAAGATCTGCGAATAGCGGGGAATCAATACGAGCAGTACTTC.

The rearrangement uses TRBV7-2 and TRBJ2-5; TRBD2 matches at 13 bases. V trimming: 5 bases; J trimming: 4 bases; junction bases outside the gene matches: 7. The CDR3 runs 16 residues. Germline V gene sequence: CDR1 SGHTA, CDR2 FQGNSA. In DNA form, the CDR3 reads TGTGCCAGCAGCCCGTGGACTAGCGGGAGAAGAGAGACCCAGTACTTC. Translating gives CASSPWTSGRRETQYF.

V gene TRBV6-5 combines with J gene TRBJ2-7; TRBD2 agrees at 12 bases. CDR3 length: 13 residues. The V gene's germline CDR1 is MNHEY and CDR2 SVGAGI. Germline trimming cut 8 bases from V and 3 bases from J; bases unmatched to any gene: 2. The CDR3 is CASGLAGLYEQYF. The CDR3 nucleotides read TGTGCCAGCGGACTAGCGGGGCTCTACGAGCAGTACTTC.

The V gene is TRBV28, the J gene TRBJ1-5; 8 nucleotides match TRBD1. Germline V lookup: CDR1 MDHEN, CDR2 SYDVKM. This CDR3 spans 15 amino acids. V gave up 8 bases and J gave up 4 bases; unmatched junction bases: 10. The CDR3 spells CASDKTGQANQPQHF. The CDR3 bases are TGTGCCAGCGACAAAACGGGACAGGCAAATCAGCCCCAGCATTTT.

This clone appeared once. V and J are TRBV28 and TRBJ1-4; D call uncertain. The CDR3 spans 14 residues. Trimming took off 1 base at V and 8 bases at J, with 11 bases between the two ends. CDR1 is MDHEN, CDR2 SYDVKM, per germline. The CDR3 spells CASSLSGSREKLFF. CDR3 DNA sequence: TGTGCCAGCAGTTTATCGGGATCGCGAGAAAAACTGTTTTTT.

The chain is built from TRBV28 and TRBJ2-2; 8 nucleotides agree with TRBD1. V was clipped by 5 bases and J by 4 bases; unmatched bases: 3. The germline V gene encodes CDR1 MDHEN and CDR2 SYDVKM. This CDR3 contains 14 residues. The CDR3 here is CASSRTGLTGELFF. The CDR3 bases are TGTGCCAGCAGTAGGACAGGGCTCACCGGGGAGCTGTTTTTT.

The chain couples TRBV30 to TRBJ2-5; D is possibly TRBD2 (5 bases). V was trimmed by 8 bases and J by 1 base, leaving 8 bases between them. CDR1 and CDR2 (germline): GTSNPN, SVGIG (reference sequence). This CDR3 region has 11 residues. This chain's CDR3 is CAQRVQETQYF. In DNA, the CDR3 is TGTGCCCAGAGGGTCCAAGAGACCCAGTACTTC.

The J gene is TRBJ2-4, the V gene TRBV27, with 7 bases matching TRBD1. The J segment lost 5 bases and the V segment lost 3 bases, leaving 4 bases of the junction unmatched. CDR3 size: 14 residues. Germline V gene data show CDR1 as MNHEY and CDR2 as SMNVEV (reference sequence). The CDR3 region is CASSLYTGENIQYF. In DNA form, the CDR3 reads TGTGCCAGCAGTTTGTATACAGGGGAAAACATTCAGTACTTC.

The rearrangement links TRBV19 to TRBJ1-2; TRBD1 matches at 10 bases. The CDR3 spans 13 residues. CDR1 and CDR2 (germline): LNHDA, SQIVND (reference sequence). V trimming: 9 bases; J trimming: 4 bases; junction bases outside the gene matches: 5. The DNA for the CDR3 is TGTGCCAGCGGGACAGGGGTGGGCTATGGCTACACCTTC. Encoded protein: CASGTGVGYGYTF.

This chain uses TRBV18 with TRBJ2-7; D not certain. Germline assignment: CDR1 KGHSH and CDR2 LQKENI. The ends were cut back, 1 base at V and 6 bases at J, with 13 bases in the middle. CDR3 length equals 14 residues. CDR3 nucleotide sequence: TGTGCCAGCTCACCACTCCTAGATTCCGGCGAGCAGTACTTC. Protein product: CASSPLLDSGEQYF.

CDR3 bases: TGTGCCAGCAGCTTCTCGGGGGATCGCAATTCACCCCTCCACTTT. Residues: CASSFSGDRNSPLHF. This chain joins TRBV7-2 and TRBJ1-6; TRBD1 is a possible D gene (5 bases). V was pared by 3 bases and J by 7 bases, with 13 bases between. Germline CDR1 reads SGHTA; CDR2 reads FQGNSA. This CDR3 contains 15 residues.

The chain couples TRBV7-2 to TRBJ2-7; 12 nucleotides align to TRBD1. CDR1 and CDR2 (germline): SGHTA, FQGNSA. Unmatched junction bases numbered 11, after V lost 7 bases and J lost 1 base. The CDR3 covers 17 residues. CDR3 residues: CASTMGTGGLRSYEQYF. In DNA form, the CDR3 reads TGTGCCAGCACCATGGGGACAGGGGGCCTTAGGTCCTACGAGCAGTACTTC.

This chain joins TRBV16 and TRBJ2-6; D is possibly TRBD1 (6 bases). The CDR3 consists of 16 residues. V was shortened by 3 bases and J by 4 bases, with 13 bases between the two germline ends. Germline assignment: CDR1 KGHSY and CDR2 FQNENV. In DNA form, the CDR3 reads TGTGCCAGCAGCCAGGGAAACAGGGTAGGGGCCAACGTCCTGACTTTC. The encoded protein is CASSQGNRVGANVLTF. Supplemented by reference TRBV16 and TRBJ2-6, the full variable domain reads GEEVAQTPKHLVRGEGQKAKLYCAPIKGHSYVFWYQQVLKNEFKFLISFQNENVFDETGMPKERFSAKCLPNSPCSLEIQATKLEDSAVYFCASSQGNRVGANVLTFGAGSRLTVL.

This chain connects TRBV11-2 to TRBJ1-4; TRBD1 might be the D (5 bases). The V gene's germline CDR1 is SGHAT and CDR2 FQNNGV. The V and J ends lost 5 bases and 12 bases respectively, with 22 bases between them. CDR3 length: 15 residues. The CDR3 region is CASSLRQRGGEELFF. In nucleotides, the CDR3 is TGTGCCAGCAGCCTAAGACAGCGGGGTGGCGAAGAACTGTTTTTT.

The chain couples TRBV9 to TRBJ2-7; D is ambiguous. V shed 0 bases and J shed 3 bases, with 13 bases lying between them. CDR1 and CDR2 (germline): SGDLS, YYNGEE. This CDR3 region has 15 residues. CDR3 nucleotides: TGTGCCAGCAGCGTAGACTTCCCAATCCTCTACGAGCAGTACTTC. Amino acids: CASSVDFPILYEQYF.

The V and J genes are TRBV19 and TRBJ2-3; D gene ambiguous. Germline CDR1 LNHDA, CDR2 SQIVND (reference sequence). V was clipped by 3 bases and J by 0 bases, with 7 bases between them. The CDR3 sequence is 14 residues long. The CDR3 DNA follows: TGTGCCAGTAGTATGTGGCAGAGCACAGATACGCAGTATTTT. Residues: CASSMWQSTDTQYF. The variable domain in full, completed from reference TRBV19 and TRBJ2-3, reads DGGITQSPKYLFRKEGQNVTLSCEQNLNHDAMYWYRQDPGQGLRLIYYSQIVNDFQKGDIAEGYSVSREKKESFPLTVTSAQKNPTAFYLCASSMWQSTDTQYFGPGTRLTVL.

The J gene is TRBJ1-1, the V gene TRBV2; D is ambiguous. Germline lookup yields CDR1 SNHLY and CDR2 FYNNEI. This CDR3 contains 13 residues. V dropped 6 bases and J dropped 1 base, with 9 bases sitting between them. The CDR3 protein is CASSSYRNTEAFF. The CDR3 bases are TGTGCCAGCAGCTCCTACAGGAACACTGAAGCTTTCTTT.

This clone has only one observation. The chain carries TRBV19 and TRBJ2-1, with 9 positions matching TRBD2. Germline V lookup: CDR1 LNHDA, CDR2 SQIVND (reference sequence). CDR3 length: 15 amino acids. After removal of 3 bases from V and 6 bases from J, the junction contained 6 bases not matched to a gene. In nucleotides, the CDR3 is TGTGCCAGTAGTATGGAACTAGCGGGCTTCAATGAGCAGTTCTTC. Protein: CASSMELAGFNEQFF.

Written as DNA, the CDR3 is TGTGCCAGCAGGCTTAGAATTAGCAATCAGCCCCAGCATTTT. Amino acid sequence: CASRLRISNQPQHF. The V and J genes are TRBV6-1 and TRBJ1-5; D is unresolved. The CDR3 covers 14 residues. V was clipped by 6 bases and J by 0 bases, with 9 bases between them. Germline V gene data show CDR1 as MNHNS and CDR2 as SASEGT.

In the case of this clone: The same CDR3 arises from other DNA sequences in this sample as well. The rearrangement joins TRBV9 to TRBJ2-2; 8 nucleotides align to TRBD2. CDR1 and CDR2 (germline): SGDLS, YYNGEE. The V segment lost 4 bases and the J segment 3 bases; nucleotides outside the gene matches: 8. The CDR3 contains 16 residues. CDR3: CASSPRGGPHTGELFF. The CDR3 nucleotides read TGTGCCAGCAGCCCCCGCGGGGGGCCACACACCGGGGAGCTGTTTTTT.

This chain joins TRBV19 and TRBJ2-5, with D perhaps matching TRBD2 (5 bases). Germline values: CDR1 LNHDA, CDR2 SQIVND (reference sequence). The CDR3 is 15 residues long. V was cut by 5 bases and J by 5 bases, with 18 bases left in between. CDR3 sequence (DNA): TGTGCCAGTAGTCCCGCGGCGCGGGTGGATGAGACCCAGTACTTC. Amino acids: CASSPAARVDETQYF.

V is TRBV5-8 and J is TRBJ1-5, with D perhaps matching TRBD1 (5 bases). The CDR3 consists of 14 residues. V was cut by 4 bases and J by 3 bases, with 11 bases left in between. The germline CDR1 and CDR2 sequences are SGHTS and YDEGEE. CDR3 amino acids: CASSGDRSNQPQHF. In DNA form, the CDR3 reads TGTGCCAGCAGCGGTGACAGATCCAATCAGCCCCAGCATTTT. The full variable domain, with the rest looked up from reference TRBV5-8 and TRBJ1-5, is EAGVTQSPTHLIKTRGQQATLRCSPISGHTSVYWYQQALGLGLQFLLWYDEGEERNRGNFPPRFSGRQFPNYSSELNVNALELEDSALYLCASSGDRSNQPQHFGDGTRLSIL.

The genes are TRBV20-1 and TRBJ1-2; D possibly corresponds to TRBD1 (6 bases). The CDR3 totals 11 residues. The ends were cut back, 3 bases at V and 4 bases at J, with 6 bases in the middle. The germline CDR1 and CDR2 sequences are DFQATT and SNEGSKA (reference sequence). CDR3 loop: CSASRGYGYTF. The DNA of the CDR3 is TGCAGTGCTAGCAGGGGCTATGGCTACACCTTC.

The chain carries TRBV18 and TRBJ2-3, with D hard to call. Trimming took off 1 base at V and 0 bases at J, with 5 bases between the two ends. CDR1 is KGHSH and CDR2 is LQKENI in the germline V gene. The CDR3 loop spans 14 amino acids. The CDR3 bases are TGTGCCAGCTCACCACGAGCTAGCACAGATACGCAGTATTTT. This codes for CASSPRASTDTQYF.

J is TRBJ1-4 and V is TRBV18, with 9 bases fitting TRBD1. V trimming: 5 bases; J trimming: 6 bases; junction bases outside the gene matches: 4. The CDR3 length is 14 residues. Per the germline V gene, CDR1 is KGHSH and CDR2 is LQKENI. The CDR3 bases are TGTGCCAGCTCATCCCGGGACAGGGATGAAAAACTGTTTTTT. Protein: CASSSRDRDEKLFF.